This T cell receptor beta chain was recorded in a study of shared clonotypes between healthy human individuals. Germline V gene lookup returns CDR1 MNHNS and CDR2 SASEGT. This CDR3 region has 14 residues. Points from the study as a whole: Clonotypes not shared had lower generation probabilities than those common to all four donors. Larger estimated richness was generally seen in naive subsets than in memory subsets.

It was across several immunoSEQ plates that each subset's genomic DNA was evenly split. Using immunoSEQ multiplex PCR, the repertoire was profiled, and TCRdb retains in-frame clones only, with some absent. The sample has about 1 million clones; roughly 80% are singletons. A note on this clone: Its antigen is not identified.

This receptor was identified in a man between 18 and 35 years old in good health. The sequencing sample was made of memory CD4+ T cells sorted from blood. Subset given: CD45RA-negative fraction. The rearrangement uses TRBV6-1 and TRBJ2-5, with a tentative D call TRBD1 (6 bases). Gene TRBJ2-7 matches the end of the DNA better, so the J call may be wrong. The CDR3 region has the DNA TGTGCCAGCAGTGAACAGGGGCAGTCCTACGAGCAGTACTTC. Protein: CASSEQGQSYEQYF.